The present T cell receptor (beta chain) was sequenced within a study of CD8 T cells in ankylosing spondylitis. Broader study findings: Some of these motif variants have turned up before, in reports on reactive arthritis synovial fluid and blood. Clones linked to the disease showed a CD8+ phenotype. They occurred at relatively low frequencies in peripheral blood. Significant enrichment of disease-linked clones was reported in matched ankylosing spondylitis synovial fluid. Ankylosing spondylitis blood appeared to be characterized by a TCR beta motif of eight or nine highly homologous variants.

Comments on this clonotype: Antigen: not known.

TCRdb fed the 5' RACE reads into MiXCR, producing one record per CDR3 protein. The sample has 90,000 to 100,000 distinct CDR3 sequences; about 8.6% are singletons. Looked up from germline, CDR1 is SGHDN and CDR2 is FVKESK. The CDR3 contains 13 residues. V lost 4 bases and J lost 8; bases outside the gene matches: 7. Sample: blood, either unsorted or a sorted T cell fraction (not recorded which). The chain is built from TRBV14 and TRBJ1-2; 7 bases map to TRBD1. The TCR was taken from a male donor with ankylosing spondylitis or in good health (not recorded which). The DNA of the CDR3 is TGTGCCAGCAGCCTTCGACAGGGCGGGGGCTACACCTTC. It specifies CASSLRQGGGYTF.